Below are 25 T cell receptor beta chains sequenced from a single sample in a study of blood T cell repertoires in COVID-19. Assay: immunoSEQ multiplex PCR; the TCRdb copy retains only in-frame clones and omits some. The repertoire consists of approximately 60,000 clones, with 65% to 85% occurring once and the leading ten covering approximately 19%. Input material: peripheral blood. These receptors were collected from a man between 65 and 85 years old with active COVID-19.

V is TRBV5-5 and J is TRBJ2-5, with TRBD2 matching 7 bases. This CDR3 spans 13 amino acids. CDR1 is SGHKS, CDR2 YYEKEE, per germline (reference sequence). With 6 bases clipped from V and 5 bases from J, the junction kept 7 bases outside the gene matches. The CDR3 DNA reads TGTGCCAGCACGGGCGGGAGCGGGGAGACCCAGTACTTC. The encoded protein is CASTGGSGETQYF.

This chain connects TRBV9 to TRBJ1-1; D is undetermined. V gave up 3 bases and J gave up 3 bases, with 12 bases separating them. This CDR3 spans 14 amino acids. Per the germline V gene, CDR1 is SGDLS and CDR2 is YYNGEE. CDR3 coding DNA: TGTGCCAGCAGCGAATGGTTGGGAGACACTGAAGCTTTCTTT. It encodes CASSEWLGDTEAFF.

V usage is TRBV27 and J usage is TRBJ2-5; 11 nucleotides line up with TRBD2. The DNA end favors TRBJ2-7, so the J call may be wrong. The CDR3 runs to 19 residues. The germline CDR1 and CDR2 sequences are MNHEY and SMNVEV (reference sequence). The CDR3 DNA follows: TGTGCCAGCAGGGGATCTCCAGGGAGGCTAGCGGGAGGCCTCTACGAGCAGTACTTC. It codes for CASRGSPGRLAGGLYEQYF.

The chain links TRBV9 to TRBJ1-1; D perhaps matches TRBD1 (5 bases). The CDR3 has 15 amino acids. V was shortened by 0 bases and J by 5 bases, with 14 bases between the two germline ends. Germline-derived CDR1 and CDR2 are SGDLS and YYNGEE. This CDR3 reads CASSVGGWGGTEAFF. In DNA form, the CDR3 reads TGTGCCAGCAGCGTAGGGGGTTGGGGCGGTACTGAAGCTTTCTTT.

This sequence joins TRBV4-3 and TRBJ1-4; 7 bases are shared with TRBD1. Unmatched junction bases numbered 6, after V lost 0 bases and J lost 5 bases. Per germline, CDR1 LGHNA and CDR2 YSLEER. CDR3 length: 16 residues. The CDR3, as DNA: TGCGCCAGCAGCCAAGAGCCCCAGGGGGAAAATGAAAAACTGTTTTTT. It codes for CASSQEPQGENEKLFF.

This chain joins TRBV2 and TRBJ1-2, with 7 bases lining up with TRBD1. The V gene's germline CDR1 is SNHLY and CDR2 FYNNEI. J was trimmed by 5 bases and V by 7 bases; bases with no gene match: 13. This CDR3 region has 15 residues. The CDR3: CASIPPRDSLYGYTF. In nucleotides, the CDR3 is TGTGCCAGCATCCCCCCCCGGGACAGCCTATATGGCTACACCTTC.

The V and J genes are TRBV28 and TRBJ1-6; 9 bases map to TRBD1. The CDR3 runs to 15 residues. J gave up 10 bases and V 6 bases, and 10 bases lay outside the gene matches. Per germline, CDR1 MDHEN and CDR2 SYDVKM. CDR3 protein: CASSTPGQGRSPLHF. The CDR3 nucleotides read TGTGCCAGCAGCACCCCGGGACAGGGAAGGTCACCCCTCCACTTT.

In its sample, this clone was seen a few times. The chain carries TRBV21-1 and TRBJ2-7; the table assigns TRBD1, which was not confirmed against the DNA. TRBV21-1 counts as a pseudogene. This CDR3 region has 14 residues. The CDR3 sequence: CASSRTALTYEQYF. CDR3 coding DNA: TGTGCCAGCAGTCGGACAGCATTGACCTACGAGCAGTACTTC.

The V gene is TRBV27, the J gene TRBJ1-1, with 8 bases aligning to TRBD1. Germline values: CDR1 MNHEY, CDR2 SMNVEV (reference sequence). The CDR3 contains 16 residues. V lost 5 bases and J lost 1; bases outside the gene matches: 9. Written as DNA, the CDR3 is TGTGCCAGCAGTATAGGACAGGGCGTGGGGAACACTGAAGCTTTCTTT. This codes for CASSIGQGVGNTEAFF.

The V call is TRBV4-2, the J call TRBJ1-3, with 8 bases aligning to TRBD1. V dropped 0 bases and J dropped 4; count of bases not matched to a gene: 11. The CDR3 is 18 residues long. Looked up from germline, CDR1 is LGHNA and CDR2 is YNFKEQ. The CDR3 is CASSQEYYPGGAGNTIYF. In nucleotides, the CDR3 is TGTGCCAGCAGCCAAGAATACTATCCAGGGGGCGCAGGAAACACCATATATTTT.

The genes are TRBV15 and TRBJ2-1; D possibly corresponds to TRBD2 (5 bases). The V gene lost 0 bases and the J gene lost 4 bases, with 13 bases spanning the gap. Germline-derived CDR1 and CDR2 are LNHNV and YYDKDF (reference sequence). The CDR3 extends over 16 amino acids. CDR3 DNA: TGTGCCACCAGCAGAGATTGGGCGGCGGGTTACAATGAGCAGTTCTTC. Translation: CATSRDWAAGYNEQFF.

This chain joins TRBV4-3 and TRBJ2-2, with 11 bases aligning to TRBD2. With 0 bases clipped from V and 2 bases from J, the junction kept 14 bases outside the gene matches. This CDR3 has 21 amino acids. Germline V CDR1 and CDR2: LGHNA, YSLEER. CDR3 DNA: TGCGCCAGCAGCCAAGAGGGAAGAATAGCGGGAGGGAGGGTCAACACCGGGGAGCTGTTTTTT. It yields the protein CASSQEGRIAGGRVNTGELFF.

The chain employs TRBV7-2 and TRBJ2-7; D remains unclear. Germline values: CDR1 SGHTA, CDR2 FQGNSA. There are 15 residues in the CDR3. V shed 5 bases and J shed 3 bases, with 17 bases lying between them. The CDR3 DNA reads TGTGCCAGCAGCCCCGTGGCTAGGCAAAACTACGAGCAGTACTTC. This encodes CASSPVARQNYEQYF.

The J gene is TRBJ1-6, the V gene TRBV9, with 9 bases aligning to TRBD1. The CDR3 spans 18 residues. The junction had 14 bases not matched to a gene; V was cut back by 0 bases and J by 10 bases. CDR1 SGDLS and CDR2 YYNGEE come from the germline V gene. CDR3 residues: CASSVDDGTGITRSPLHF. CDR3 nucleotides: TGTGCCAGCAGCGTAGATGACGGGACAGGGATCACGAGGTCACCCCTCCACTTT.

This CDR3 is CSASSRTGGPNMNTEAFF. In DNA, the CDR3 is TGCAGTGCTAGTTCTCGGACAGGGGGCCCTAATATGAACACTGAAGCTTTCTTT. The rearrangement links TRBV20-1 to TRBJ1-1, with 11 positions matching TRBD1. Per germline, CDR1 DFQATT and CDR2 SNEGSKA (reference sequence). There are 18 residues in the CDR3. V shed 3 bases and J 0 bases; nucleotides not matched to a gene: 12.

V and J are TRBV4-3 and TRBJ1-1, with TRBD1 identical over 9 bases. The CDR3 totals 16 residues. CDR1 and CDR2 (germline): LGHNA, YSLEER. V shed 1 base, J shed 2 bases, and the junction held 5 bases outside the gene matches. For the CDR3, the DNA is TGCGCCAGCAGCCAAGGACAGGGGGGAGGAAACACTGAAGCTTTCTTT. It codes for CASSQGQGGGNTEAFF.

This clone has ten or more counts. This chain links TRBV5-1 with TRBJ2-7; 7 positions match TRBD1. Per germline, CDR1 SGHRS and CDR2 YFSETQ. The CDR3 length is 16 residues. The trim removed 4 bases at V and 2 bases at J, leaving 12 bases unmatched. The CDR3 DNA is TGCGCCAGCAGCCCCAGGGGGACGGGAATTACCTACGAGCAGTACTTC. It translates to CASSPRGTGITYEQYF.

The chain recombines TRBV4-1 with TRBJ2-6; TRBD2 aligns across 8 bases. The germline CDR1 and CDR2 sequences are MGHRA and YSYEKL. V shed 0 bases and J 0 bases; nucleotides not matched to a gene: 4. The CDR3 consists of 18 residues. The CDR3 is CASSQESRGVSGANVLTF. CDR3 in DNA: TGCGCCAGCAGCCAAGAATCGCGGGGGGTCTCTGGGGCCAACGTCCTGACTTTC.

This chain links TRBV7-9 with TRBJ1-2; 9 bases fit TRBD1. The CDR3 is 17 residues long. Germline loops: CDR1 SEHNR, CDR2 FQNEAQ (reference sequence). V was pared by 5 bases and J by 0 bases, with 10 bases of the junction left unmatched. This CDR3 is CASSPTGTGYTNYGYTF. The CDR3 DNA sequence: TGTGCCAGCAGCCCGACCGGGACAGGGTATACTAACTATGGCTACACCTTC.

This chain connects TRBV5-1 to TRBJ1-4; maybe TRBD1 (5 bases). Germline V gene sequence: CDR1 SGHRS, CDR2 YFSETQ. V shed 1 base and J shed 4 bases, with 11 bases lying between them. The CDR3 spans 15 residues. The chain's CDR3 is CASSLSGVRNEKLFF. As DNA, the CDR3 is TGCGCCAGCAGCTTGTCGGGGGTTCGTAATGAAAAACTGTTTTTT. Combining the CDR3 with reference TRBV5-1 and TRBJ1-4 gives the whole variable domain KAGVTQTPRYLIKTRGQQVTLSCSPISGHRSVSWYQQTPGQGLQFLFEYFSETQRNKGNFPGRFSGRQFSNSRSEMNVSTLELGDSALYLCASSLSGVRNEKLFFGSGTQLSVL.

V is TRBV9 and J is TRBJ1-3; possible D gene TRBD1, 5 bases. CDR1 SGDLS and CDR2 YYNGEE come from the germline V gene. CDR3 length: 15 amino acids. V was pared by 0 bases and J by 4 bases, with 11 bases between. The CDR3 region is CASSVDQGAGNTIYF. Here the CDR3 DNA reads TGTGCCAGCAGCGTAGATCAGGGTGCCGGAAACACCATATATTTT.

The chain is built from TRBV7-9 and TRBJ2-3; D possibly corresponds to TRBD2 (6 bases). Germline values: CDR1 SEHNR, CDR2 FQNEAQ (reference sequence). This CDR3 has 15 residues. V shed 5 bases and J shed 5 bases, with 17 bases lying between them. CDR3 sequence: CASSPPSGRKDTQYF. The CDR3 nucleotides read TGTGCCAGCAGCCCCCCCAGTGGGAGGAAAGATACGCAGTATTTT.

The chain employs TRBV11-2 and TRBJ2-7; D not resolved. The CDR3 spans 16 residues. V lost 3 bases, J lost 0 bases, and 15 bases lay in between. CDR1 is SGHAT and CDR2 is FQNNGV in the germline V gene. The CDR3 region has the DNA TGTGCCAGCAGCTTGGGTGGCTGGGCCCCCTCCTACGAGCAGTACTTC. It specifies CASSLGGWAPSYEQYF.

The CDR3 bases are TGTGCCTGGAGTGTCAGGACAGACAATGAGCAGTTCTTC. Its protein is CAWSVRTDNEQFF. The chain combines TRBV30 with TRBJ2-1; perhaps TRBD1 as D (6 bases). Germline V lookup: CDR1 GTSNPN, CDR2 SVGIG (reference sequence). The length of the CDR3 is 13 residues. V lost 0 bases, J lost 5 bases, and 8 bases lay in between.

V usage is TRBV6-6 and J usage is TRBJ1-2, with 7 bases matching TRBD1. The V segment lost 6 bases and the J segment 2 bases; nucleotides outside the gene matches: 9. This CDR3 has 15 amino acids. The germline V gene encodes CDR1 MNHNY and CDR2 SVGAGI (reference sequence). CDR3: CASRSSDRVNYGYTF. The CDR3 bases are TGTGCCAGCAGGAGCAGTGACAGGGTGAACTATGGCTACACCTTC.